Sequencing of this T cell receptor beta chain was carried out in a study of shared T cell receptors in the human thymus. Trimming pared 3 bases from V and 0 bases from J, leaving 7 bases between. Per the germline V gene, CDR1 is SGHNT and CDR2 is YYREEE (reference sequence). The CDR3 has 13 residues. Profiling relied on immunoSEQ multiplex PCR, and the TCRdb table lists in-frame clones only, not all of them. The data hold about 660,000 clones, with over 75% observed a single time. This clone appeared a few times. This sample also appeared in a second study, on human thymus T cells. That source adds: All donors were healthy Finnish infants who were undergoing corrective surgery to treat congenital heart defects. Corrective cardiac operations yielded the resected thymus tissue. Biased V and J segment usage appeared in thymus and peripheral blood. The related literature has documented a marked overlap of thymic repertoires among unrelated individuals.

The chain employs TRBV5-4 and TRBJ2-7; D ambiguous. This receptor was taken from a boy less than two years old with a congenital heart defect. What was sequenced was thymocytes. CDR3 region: CASSSLGSYEQYF. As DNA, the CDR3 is TGTGCCAGCAGCTCCCTAGGCTCCTACGAGCAGTACTTC.